This TCR beta chain appears in the sequencing data of a study of lung T cells in sarcoidosis with Löfgren's syndrome (TCRdb year 2017). For context, the study as a whole: Sarcoidosis was described as a granulomatous, mainly pulmonary disease marked by CD4+ T cell accumulation in bronchoalveolar lavage fluid. The repertoire analyses were focused on Lofgren's syndrome patients.

What the study reported, not specific to this receptor: In Lofgren's syndrome patients, relative to control subjects, TRAV12-1 and TRBV2 were reported to be the most expanded V gene segments. Recognition of a sarcoidosis-associated antigen was merely suggested, with the antigen itself still putative and unidentified. Sharing of TRAV12-1 and TRBV2 CDR3 motifs among multiple Lofgren's syndrome patients was reported, suggesting public CD4+ TCR repertoires. Analysis of alphabeta pairing showed that TRAV12-1 paired preferentially with TRBV2, and the TCRs formed by this pairing showed CDR3 homology.

Worth noting for this clonotype: Its target antigen remains unknown. A much larger clone differs from this one at a single base, so this may be a read error.

The sequencer listed for this sample is Illumina MiSeq. TCRdb trimmed public reads at Q25 via fastp, called clones via MiXCR and kept in-frame beta chains. Rows merge per CDR3 protein into single entries with the most common DNA and genes. For this sample the table gives fewer than 80,000 distinct CDR3 sequences, of which about 20% were detected only once. Of the sample, over 2% is held by the ten largest clones. Spanning cysteine to phenylalanine, the CDR3 consists of 13 amino acids. Left in the record is the CDR3 DNA by itself, 39 bases read in frame from the first base. The germline V gene supplies CDR1 SNHLY and CDR2 FYNNEI.

The receptor comes from a human donor with sarcoidosis (Löfgren's syndrome or another form), or a control subject (not recorded which). Material: CD4+ T cells from PBMCs. The chain is encoded by TRBV2 joined to TRBJ2-3; confidence is insufficient to name the D gene. This receptor carries the CDR3 CAGSRDFKDTQYF. Here is the DNA: TGTGCCGGCAGTCGTGATTTCAAAGATACGCAGTATTTT.